The clone carrying this TCR beta chain was picked up many times. The germline gives CDR1 SGHKS, CDR2 YYEKEE (reference sequence). The ends were cut back, 0 bases at V and 8 bases at J, with 11 bases in the middle. The CDR3 sequence is 14 residues long. This record belongs to a study of T cells in Graves' hyperthyroidism and ophthalmopathy. About the study: Initial diagnosis, before any treatment, was when peripheral blood was collected.

Those patients with uncontrolled infection, other autoimmune disease, pregnancy or lactation were excluded. Using around 10 ml of fresh peripheral blood, PBMCs were prepared. The CDR3 regions of TCR beta were amplified from RNA transcripts. Initially, a first-round RT-PCR of the TCR CDR3 employed the HTBI primer set. Using its own MiXCR run on the multiplex PCR reads, TCRdb lists one record per CDR3 protein. The repertoire consists of a few hundred thousand distinct CDR3 sequences, with 15% to 18% occurring once and the leading ten covering 6.5% to 8%. The sequence was collected from a woman aged 25-40 years with Graves' hyperthyroidism. Input material: blood. V and J are TRBV5-5 and TRBJ2-2; D not resolved. The CDR3 loop reads CASSLERILGELFF. In DNA form, the CDR3 reads TGTGCCAGCAGCTTGGAGAGGATCCTTGGGGAGCTGTTTTTT. Full variable domain (remainder filled in from reference TRBV5-5 and TRBJ2-2): DAGVTQSPTHLIKTRGQQVTLRCSPISGHKSVSWYQQVLGQGPQFIFQYYEKEERGRGNFPDRFSARQFPNYSSELNVNALLLGDSALYLCASSLERILGELFFGEGSRLTVL.